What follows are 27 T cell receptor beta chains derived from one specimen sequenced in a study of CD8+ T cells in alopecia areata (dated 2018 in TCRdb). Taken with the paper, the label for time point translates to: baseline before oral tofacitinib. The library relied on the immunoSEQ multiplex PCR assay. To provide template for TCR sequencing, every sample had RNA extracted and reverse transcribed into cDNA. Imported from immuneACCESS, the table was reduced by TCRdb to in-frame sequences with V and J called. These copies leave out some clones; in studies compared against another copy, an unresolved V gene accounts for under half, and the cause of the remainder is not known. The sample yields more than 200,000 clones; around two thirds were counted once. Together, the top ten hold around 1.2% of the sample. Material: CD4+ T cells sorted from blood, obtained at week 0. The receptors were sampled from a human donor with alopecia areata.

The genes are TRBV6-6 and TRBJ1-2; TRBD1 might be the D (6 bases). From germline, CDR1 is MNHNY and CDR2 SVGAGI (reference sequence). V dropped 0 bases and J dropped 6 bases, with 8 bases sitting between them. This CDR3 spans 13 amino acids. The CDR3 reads CASSYSAGDGYTF. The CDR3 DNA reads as TGTGCCAGCAGTTACTCGGCAGGGGATGGCTACACCTTC.

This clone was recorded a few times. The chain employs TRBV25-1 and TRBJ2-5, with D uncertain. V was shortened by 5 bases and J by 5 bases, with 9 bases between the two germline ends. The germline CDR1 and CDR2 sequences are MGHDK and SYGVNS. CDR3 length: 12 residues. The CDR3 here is CASSRLRETQYF. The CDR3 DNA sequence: TGTGCCAGCAGTAGGCTACGGGAGACCCAGTACTTC.

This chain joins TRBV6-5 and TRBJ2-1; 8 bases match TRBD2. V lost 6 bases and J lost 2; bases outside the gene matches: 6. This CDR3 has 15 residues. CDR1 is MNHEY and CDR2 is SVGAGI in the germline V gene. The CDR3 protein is CASRSTGGPYNEQFF. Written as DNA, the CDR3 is TGTGCCAGCAGATCTACGGGGGGGCCCTACAATGAGCAGTTCTTC.

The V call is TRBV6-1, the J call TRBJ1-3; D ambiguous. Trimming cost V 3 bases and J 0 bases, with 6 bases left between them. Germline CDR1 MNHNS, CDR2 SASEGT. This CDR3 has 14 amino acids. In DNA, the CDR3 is TGTGCCAGCAGTGAGGTCGGCTCTGGAAACACCATATATTTT. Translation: CASSEVGSGNTIYF.

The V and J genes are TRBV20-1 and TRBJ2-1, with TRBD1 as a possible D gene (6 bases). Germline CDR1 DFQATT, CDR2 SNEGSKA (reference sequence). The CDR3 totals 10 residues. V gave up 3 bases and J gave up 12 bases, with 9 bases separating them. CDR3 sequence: CSARGAGQFF. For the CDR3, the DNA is TGCAGTGCTAGGGGGGCCGGGCAGTTCTTC.

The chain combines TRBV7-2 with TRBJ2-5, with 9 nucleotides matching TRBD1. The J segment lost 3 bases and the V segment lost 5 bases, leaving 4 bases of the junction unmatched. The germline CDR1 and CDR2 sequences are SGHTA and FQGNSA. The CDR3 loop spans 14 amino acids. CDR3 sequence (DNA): TGTGCCAGCAGCAGGGACAGGGCCAAAGAGACCCAGTACTTC. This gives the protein CASSRDRAKETQYF.

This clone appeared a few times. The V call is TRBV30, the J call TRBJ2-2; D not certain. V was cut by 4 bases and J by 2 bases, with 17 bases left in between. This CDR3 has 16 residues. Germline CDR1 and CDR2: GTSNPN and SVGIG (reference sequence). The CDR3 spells CAWTLVGGPNTGELFF. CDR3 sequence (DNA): TGTGCCTGGACTCTGGTGGGTGGACCCAACACCGGGGAGCTGTTTTTT.

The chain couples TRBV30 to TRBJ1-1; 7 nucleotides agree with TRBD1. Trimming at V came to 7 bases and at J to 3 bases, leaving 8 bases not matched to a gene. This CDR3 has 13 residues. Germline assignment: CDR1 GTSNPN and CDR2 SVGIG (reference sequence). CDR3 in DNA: TGTGCCTTAGACAGGGTTTTCGACACTGAAGCTTTCTTT. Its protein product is CALDRVFDTEAFF.

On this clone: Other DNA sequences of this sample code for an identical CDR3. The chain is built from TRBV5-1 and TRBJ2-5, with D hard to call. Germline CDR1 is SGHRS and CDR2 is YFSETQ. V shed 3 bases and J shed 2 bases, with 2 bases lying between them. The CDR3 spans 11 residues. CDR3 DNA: TGCGCCAGCAGCTCTCAAGAGACCCAGTACTTC. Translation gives CASSSQETQYF.

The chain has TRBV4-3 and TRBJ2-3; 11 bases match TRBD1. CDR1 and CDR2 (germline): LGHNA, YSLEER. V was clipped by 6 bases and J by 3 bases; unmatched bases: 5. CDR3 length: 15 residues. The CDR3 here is CASSTWDRGTDTQYF. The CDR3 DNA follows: TGCGCCAGCAGTACCTGGGACAGGGGGACAGATACGCAGTATTTT.

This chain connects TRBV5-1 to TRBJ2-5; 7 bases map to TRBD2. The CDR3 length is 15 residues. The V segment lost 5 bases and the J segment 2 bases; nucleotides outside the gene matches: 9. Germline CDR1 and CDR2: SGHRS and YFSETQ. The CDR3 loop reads CASRVGGYSQETQYF. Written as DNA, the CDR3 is TGCGCCAGCAGAGTCGGGGGGTACTCTCAAGAGACCCAGTACTTC.

The CDR3 bases are TGTGCCAGCAGGCTCCAAGGGAGGGATAGCAATCAGCCCCAGCATTTT. Translated: CASRLQGRDSNQPQHF. The genes are TRBV27 and TRBJ1-5; D unclear. The germline CDR1 and CDR2 sequences are MNHEY and SMNVEV (reference sequence). The V and J ends lost 6 bases and 0 bases respectively, with 15 bases between them. The CDR3 is 16 residues long.

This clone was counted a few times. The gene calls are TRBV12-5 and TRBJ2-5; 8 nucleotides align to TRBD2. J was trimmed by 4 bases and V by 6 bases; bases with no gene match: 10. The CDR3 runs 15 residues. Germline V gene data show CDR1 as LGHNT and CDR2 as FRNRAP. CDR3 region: CASGHGTSGGETQYF. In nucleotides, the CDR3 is TGTGCTAGTGGCCACGGGACTAGTGGAGGAGAGACCCAGTACTTC. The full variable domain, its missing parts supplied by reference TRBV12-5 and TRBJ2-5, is DARVTQTPRHKVTEMGQEVTMRCQPILGHNTVFWYRQTMMQGLELLAYFRNRAPLDDSGMPKDRFSAEMPDATLATLKIQPSEPRDSAVYFCASGHGTSGGETQYFGPGTRLLVL.

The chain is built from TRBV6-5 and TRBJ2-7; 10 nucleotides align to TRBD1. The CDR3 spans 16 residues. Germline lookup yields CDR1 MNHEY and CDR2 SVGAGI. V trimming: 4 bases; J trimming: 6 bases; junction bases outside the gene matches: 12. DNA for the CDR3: TGTGCCAGCAGTTCCCTAGGTGGGACAGGGGATAGCGAGCAGTACTTC. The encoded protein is CASSSLGGTGDSEQYF.

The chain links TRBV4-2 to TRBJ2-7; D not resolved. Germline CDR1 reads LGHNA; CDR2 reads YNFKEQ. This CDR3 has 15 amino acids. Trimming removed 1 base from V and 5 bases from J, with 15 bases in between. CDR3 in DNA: TGTGCCAGCAGCCAAGGCCGGACCCTGGACGACGAGCAGTACTTC. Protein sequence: CASSQGRTLDDEQYF.

The CDR3: CASMRTGQETQYF. The CDR3 DNA is TGCGCCAGCATGCGGACTGGTCAAGAGACCCAGTACTTC. The chain couples TRBV5-1 to TRBJ2-5; D may be TRBD2 (5 bases). Germline values: CDR1 SGHRS, CDR2 YFSETQ. Trimming cost V 6 bases and J 2 bases, with 11 bases left between them. CDR3 size: 13 residues.

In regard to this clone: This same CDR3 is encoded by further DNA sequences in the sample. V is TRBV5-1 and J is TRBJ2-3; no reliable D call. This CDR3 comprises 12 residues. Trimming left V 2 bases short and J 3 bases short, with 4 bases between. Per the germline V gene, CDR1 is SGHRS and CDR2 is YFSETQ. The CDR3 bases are TGCGCCAGCAGCTTAGAGACAGATACGCAGTATTTT. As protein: CASSLETDTQYF. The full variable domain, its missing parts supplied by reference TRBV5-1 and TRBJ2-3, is KAGVTQTPRYLIKTRGQQVTLSCSPISGHRSVSWYQQTPGQGLQFLFEYFSETQRNKGNFPGRFSGRQFSNSRSEMNVSTLELGDSALYLCASSLETDTQYFGPGTRLTVL.

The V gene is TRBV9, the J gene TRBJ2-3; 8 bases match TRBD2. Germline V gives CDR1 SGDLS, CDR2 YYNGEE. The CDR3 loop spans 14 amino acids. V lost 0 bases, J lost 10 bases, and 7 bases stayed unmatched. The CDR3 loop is CASSVAERGSAQYF. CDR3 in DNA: TGTGCCAGCAGCGTAGCAGAGCGGGGGAGCGCGCAGTATTTT. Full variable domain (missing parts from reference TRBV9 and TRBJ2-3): DSGVTQTPKHLITATGQRVTLRCSPRSGDLSVYWYQQSLDQGLQFLIQYYNGEERAKGNILERFSAQQFPDLHSELNLSSLELGDSALYFCASSVAERGSAQYFGPGTRLTVL.

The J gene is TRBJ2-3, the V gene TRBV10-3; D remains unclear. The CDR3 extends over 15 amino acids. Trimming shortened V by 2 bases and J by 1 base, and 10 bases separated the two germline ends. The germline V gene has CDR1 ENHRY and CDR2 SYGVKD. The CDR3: CAISEDGDGTDTQYF. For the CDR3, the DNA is TGTGCCATCAGTGAGGACGGTGACGGCACAGATACGCAGTATTTT.

CDR3 residues: CASSQDSGTGTDTQYF. The CDR3 bases are TGCGCCAGCAGCCAAGATTCCGGGACCGGCACAGATACGCAGTATTTT. The rearrangement links TRBV4-3 to TRBJ2-3; either TRBD1 or TRBD2 may supply D (5 bases each). The CDR3 has 16 residues. Germline V gene lookup returns CDR1 LGHNA and CDR2 YSLEER. Between the trimmed V and J ends, which lost 0 bases and 1 base, there was a span of 11 bases.

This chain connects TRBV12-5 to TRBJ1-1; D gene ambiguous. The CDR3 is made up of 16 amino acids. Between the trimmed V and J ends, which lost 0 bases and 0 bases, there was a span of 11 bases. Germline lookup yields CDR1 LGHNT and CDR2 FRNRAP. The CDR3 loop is CASGLVRSALNTEAFF. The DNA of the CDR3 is TGTGCTAGTGGTTTGGTACGTTCAGCATTGAACACTGAAGCTTTCTTT.

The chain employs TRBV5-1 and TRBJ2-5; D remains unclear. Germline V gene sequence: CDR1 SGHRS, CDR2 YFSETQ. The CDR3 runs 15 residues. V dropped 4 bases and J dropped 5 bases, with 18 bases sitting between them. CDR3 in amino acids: CASSPLVGGKETQYF. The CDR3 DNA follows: TGCGCCAGCAGCCCGCTCGTCGGTGGTAAGGAGACCCAGTACTTC.

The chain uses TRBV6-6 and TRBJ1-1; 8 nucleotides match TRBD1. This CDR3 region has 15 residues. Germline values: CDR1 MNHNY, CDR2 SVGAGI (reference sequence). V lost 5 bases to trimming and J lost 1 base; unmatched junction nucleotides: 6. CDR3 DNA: TGTGCCAGCAGTCACCCCCAGGGGGCGAACACTGAAGCTTTCTTT. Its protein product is CASSHPQGANTEAFF.

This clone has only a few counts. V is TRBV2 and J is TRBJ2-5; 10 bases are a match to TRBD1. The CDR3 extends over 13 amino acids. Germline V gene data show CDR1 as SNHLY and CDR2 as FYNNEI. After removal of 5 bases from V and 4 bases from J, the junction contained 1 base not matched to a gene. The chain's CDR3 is CASSRTGGETQYF. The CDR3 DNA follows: TGTGCCAGCAGTCGGACAGGGGGAGAGACCCAGTACTTC.

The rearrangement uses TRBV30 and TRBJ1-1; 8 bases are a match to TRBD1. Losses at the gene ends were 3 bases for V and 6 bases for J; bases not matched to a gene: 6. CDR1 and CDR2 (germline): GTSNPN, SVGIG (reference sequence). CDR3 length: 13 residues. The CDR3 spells CAWRGQGVSEAFF. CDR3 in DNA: TGTGCCTGGAGAGGACAGGGAGTCTCTGAAGCTTTCTTT.

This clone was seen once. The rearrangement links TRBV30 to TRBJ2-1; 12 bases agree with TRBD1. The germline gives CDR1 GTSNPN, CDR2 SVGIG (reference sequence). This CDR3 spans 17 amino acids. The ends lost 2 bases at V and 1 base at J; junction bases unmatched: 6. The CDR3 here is CAWSRDRGPGSYNEQFF. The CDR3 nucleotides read TGTGCCTGGAGTCGGGACAGGGGGCCGGGATCCTACAATGAGCAGTTCTTC.

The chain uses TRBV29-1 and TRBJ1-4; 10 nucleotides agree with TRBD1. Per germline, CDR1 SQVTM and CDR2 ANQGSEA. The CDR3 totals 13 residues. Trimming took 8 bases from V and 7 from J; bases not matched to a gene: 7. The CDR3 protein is CSFRTGGIEKLFF. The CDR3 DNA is TGCAGCTTCCGGACAGGGGGGATTGAAAAACTGTTTTTT.